This T cell receptor beta chain was found in a study of T cells in Graves' hyperthyroidism and ophthalmopathy. Study findings and constraints: Blood also contained most expanded thyroid clonotypes above 0.001.

The germline V gene has CDR1 DFQATT and CDR2 SNEGSKA (reference sequence). This CDR3 is 11 amino acids long. Regions amplified from RNA transcripts were the TCR beta CDR3 regions. The TCR CDR3 first-round RT-PCR relied on the HTBI primer set. Using its own MiXCR run on the multiplex PCR reads, TCRdb lists one record per CDR3 protein. The sample holds 350,000 to 450,000 distinct CDR3 sequences, over 13% seen once. This clonotype was detected many times. Its antigen is currently unknown. The junction differs from germline at one of its ends, possibly a read error. The rearrangement joins TRBV20-1 to TRBJ2-1, with TRBD2 matching 7 bases. Sample: blood. The source of this sequence is a man aged 45 to 65 with Graves' ophthalmopathy. CDR3 protein: CRAGGGVGQFF. The CDR3 DNA sequence: TGCCGTGCCGGGGGAGGGGTTGGGCAGTTCTTC.